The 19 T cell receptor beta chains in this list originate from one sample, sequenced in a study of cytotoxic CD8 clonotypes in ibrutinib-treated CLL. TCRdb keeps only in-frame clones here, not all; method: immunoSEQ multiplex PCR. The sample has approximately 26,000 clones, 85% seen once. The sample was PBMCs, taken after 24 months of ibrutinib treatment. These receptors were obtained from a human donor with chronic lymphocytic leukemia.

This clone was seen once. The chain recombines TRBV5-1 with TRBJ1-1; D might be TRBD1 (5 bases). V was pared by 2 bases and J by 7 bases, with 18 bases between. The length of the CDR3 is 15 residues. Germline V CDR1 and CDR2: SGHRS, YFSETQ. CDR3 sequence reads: CASSFMGEGTLEAFF. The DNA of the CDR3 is TGCGCCAGCAGCTTTATGGGGGAGGGGACCCTTGAAGCTTTCTTT. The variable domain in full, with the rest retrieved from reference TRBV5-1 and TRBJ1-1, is KAGVTQTPRYLIKTRGQQVTLSCSPISGHRSVSWYQQTPGQGLQFLFEYFSETQRNKGNFPGRFSGRQFSNSRSEMNVSTLELGDSALYLCASSFMGEGTLEAFFGQGTRLTVV.

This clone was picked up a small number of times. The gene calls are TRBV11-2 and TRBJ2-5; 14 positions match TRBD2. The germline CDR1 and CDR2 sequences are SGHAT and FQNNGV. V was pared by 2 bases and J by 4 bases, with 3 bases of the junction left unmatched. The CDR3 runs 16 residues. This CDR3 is CASSLTTSGGGETQYF. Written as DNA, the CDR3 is TGTGCCAGCAGCTTAACGACTAGCGGGGGGGGAGAGACCCAGTACTTC.

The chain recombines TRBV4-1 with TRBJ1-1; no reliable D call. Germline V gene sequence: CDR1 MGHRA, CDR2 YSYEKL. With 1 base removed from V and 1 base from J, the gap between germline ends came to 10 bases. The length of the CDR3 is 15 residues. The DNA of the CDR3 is TGCGCCAGCAGCCAAGCTGGAGTCCCGAACACTGAAGCTTTCTTT. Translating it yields CASSQAGVPNTEAFF.

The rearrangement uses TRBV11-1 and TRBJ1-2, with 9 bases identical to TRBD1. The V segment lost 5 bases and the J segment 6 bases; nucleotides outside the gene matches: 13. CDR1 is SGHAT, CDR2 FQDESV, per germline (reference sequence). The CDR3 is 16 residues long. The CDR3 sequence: CASSHYTGTGRHGYTF. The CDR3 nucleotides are TGTGCCAGCAGCCACTACACCGGGACAGGGAGACATGGCTACACCTTC. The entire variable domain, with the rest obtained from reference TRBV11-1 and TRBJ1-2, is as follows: EAEVAQSPRYKITEKSQAVAFWCDPISGHATLYWYRQILGQGPELLVQFQDESVVDDSQLPKDRFSAERLKGVDSTLKIQPAELGDSAMYLCASSHYTGTGRHGYTFGSGTRLTVV.

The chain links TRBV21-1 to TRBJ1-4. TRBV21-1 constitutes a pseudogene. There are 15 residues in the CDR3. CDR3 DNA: TGTGCCAGCAGCAAGAAAGGGGAGAAGGGTGAAAAACTGTTTTTT. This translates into CASSKKGEKGEKLFF.

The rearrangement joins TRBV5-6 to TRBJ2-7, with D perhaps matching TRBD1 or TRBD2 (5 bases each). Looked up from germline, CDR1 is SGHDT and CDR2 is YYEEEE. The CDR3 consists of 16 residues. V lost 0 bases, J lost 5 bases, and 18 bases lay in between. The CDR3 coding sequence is TGTGCCAGCAGCTTGGCCGGGGCAACGACACCGCACGAGCAGTACTTC. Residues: CASSLAGATTPHEQYF.

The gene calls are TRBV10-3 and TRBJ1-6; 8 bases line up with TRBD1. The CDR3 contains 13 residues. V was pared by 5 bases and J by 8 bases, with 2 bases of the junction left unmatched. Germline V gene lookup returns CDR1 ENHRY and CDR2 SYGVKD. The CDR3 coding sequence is TGTGCCATCAGTCCGGGACAGGATTCACCCCTCCACTTT. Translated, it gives CAISPGQDSPLHF.

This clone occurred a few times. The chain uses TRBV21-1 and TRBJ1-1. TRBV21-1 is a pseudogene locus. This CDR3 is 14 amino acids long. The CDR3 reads CASPPPPTITEAFF. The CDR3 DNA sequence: TGTGCCAGCCCCCCCCCTCCTACCATCACTGAAGCTTTCTTT.

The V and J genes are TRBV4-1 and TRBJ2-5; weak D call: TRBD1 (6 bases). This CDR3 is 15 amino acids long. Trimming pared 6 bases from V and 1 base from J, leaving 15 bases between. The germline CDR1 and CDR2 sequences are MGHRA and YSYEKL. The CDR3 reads CASRTSGASQETQYF. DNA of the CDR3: TGCGCCAGCAGGACTTCAGGGGCGTCCCAAGAGACCCAGTACTTC.

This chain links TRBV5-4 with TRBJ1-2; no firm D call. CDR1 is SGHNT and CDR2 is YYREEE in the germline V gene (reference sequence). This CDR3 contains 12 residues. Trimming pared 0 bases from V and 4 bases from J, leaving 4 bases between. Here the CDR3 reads CASSLETYGYTF. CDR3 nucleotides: TGTGCCAGCAGCTTGGAGACCTATGGCTACACCTTC.

CDR3 loop: CASSQDGYQPQHF. The CDR3 nucleotides are TGTGCCAGCAGCCAGGACGGTTATCAGCCCCAGCATTTT. J is TRBJ1-5 and V is TRBV7-9; D uncertain. The length of the CDR3 is 13 residues. Deletions cut 5 bases from V and 5 bases from J, with 10 bases between. Germline CDR1 is SEHNR and CDR2 is FQNEAQ (reference sequence).

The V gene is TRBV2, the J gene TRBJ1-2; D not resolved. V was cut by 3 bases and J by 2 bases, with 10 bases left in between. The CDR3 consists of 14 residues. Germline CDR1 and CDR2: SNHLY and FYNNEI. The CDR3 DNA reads TGTGCCAGCAGTGATCGGGGTAGCAACTATGGCTACACCTTC. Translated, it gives CASSDRGSNYGYTF.

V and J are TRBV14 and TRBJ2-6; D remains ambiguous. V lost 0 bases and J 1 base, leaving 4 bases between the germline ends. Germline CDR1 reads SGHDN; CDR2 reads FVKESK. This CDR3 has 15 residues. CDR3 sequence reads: CASSQEWSGANVLTF. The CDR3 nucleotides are TGTGCCAGCAGCCAAGAGTGGTCTGGGGCCAACGTCCTGACTTTC.

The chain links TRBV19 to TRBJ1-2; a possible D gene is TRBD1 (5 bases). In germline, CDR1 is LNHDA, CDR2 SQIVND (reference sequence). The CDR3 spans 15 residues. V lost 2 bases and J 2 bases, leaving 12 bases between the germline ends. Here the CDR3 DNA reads TGTGCCAGTAGTATATTAGGGACGGCCAACTATGGCTACACCTTC. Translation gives CASSILGTANYGYTF.

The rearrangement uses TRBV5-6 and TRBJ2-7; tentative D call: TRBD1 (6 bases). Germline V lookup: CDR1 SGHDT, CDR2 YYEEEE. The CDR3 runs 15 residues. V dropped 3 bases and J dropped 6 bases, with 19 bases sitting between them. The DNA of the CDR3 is TGTGCCAGCAGCTACCGCTCAGGGGTTGTGGGCGAGCAGTACTTC. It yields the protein CASSYRSGVVGEQYF.

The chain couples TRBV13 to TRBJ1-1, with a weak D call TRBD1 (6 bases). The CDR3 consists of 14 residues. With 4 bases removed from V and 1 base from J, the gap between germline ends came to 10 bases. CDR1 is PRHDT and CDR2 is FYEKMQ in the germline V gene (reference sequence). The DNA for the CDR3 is TGTGCCAGCAGCTATCCGGGACAGAACACTGAAGCTTTCTTT. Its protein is CASSYPGQNTEAFF.

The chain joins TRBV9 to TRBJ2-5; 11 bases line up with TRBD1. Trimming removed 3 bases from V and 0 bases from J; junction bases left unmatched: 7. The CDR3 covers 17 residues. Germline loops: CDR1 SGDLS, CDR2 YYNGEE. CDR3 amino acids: CASSASLGQGDQETQYF. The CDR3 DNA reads TGTGCCAGCAGCGCAAGCCTGGGACAGGGGGACCAAGAGACCCAGTACTTC.

Written as DNA, the CDR3 is TGTGCCAGCAGCGAGGGGGGCGAGGGGGCGGCCAAAAACATTCAGTACTTC. It yields the protein CASSEGGEGAAKNIQYF. The chain couples TRBV9 to TRBJ2-4; tentative D call: TRBD1 (7 bases). The CDR3 consists of 17 residues. V gave up 3 bases and J gave up 1 base, with 17 bases separating them. The germline V gene encodes CDR1 SGDLS and CDR2 YYNGEE. The whole variable domain, filled in from reference TRBV9 and TRBJ2-4, reads DSGVTQTPKHLITATGQRVTLRCSPRSGDLSVYWYQQSLDQGLQFLIQYYNGEERAKGNILERFSAQQFPDLHSELNLSSLELGDSALYFCASSEGGEGAAKNIQYFGAGTRLSVL.

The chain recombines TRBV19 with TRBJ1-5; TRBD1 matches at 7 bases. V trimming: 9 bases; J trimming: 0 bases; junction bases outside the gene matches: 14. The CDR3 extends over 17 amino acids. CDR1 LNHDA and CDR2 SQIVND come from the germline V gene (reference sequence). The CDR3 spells CASTPRDSTYSNQPQHF. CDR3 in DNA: TGTGCCAGCACCCCCAGGGACAGCACTTATAGCAATCAGCCCCAGCATTTT.